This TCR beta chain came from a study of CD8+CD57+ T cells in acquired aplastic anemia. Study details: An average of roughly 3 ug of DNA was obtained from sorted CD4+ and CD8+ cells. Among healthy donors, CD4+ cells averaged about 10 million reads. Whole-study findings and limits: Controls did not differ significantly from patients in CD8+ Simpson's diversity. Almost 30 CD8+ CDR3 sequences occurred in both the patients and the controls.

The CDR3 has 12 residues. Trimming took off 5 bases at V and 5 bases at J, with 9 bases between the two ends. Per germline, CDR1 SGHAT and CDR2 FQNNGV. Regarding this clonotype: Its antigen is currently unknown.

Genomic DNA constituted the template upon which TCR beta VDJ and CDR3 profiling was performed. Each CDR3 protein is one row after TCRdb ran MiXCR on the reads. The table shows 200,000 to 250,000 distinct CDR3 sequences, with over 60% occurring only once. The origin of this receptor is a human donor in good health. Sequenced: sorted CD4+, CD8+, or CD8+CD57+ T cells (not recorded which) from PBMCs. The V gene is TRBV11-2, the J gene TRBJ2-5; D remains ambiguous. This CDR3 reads CASSHLEETQYF. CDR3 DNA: TGTGCCAGCAGCCATCTTGAGGAGACCCAGTACTTC.